The next 30 T cell receptor beta chains were all read from a single sample in a study of naive and memory T cell subsets. Four PCR rounds used nested alpha and beta constant region primers plus the SP2 primer. TCRdb re-derived calls from the UMI-ligation and nested PCR reads in MiXCR, one entry per CDR3 protein. The repertoire holds approximately 21,000 distinct CDR3 sequences, with about 6.1% as singletons. Stated treatment: skin biopsy from PPD injection site in Mantoux-positive individual. TCR cDNA received a 3' ligated oligonucleotide that carried a UMI. The input for sequencing was skin, taken from a tuberculin skin test site. These receptors originate from an adult in good health.

Many counts were recorded for this clonotype. The chain joins TRBV9 to TRBJ2-4, with D perhaps TRBD1 or TRBD2 (6 bases each). V dropped 4 bases and J dropped 2 bases, with 19 bases sitting between them. Germline V gene lookup returns CDR1 SGDLS and CDR2 YYNGEE. CDR3 length: 17 amino acids. CDR3 sequence (DNA): TGTGCCAGCAGCCGACTGGAGGGAACAGGGCCCAAAAACATTCAGTACTTC. Protein product: CASSRLEGTGPKNIQYF. Full variable domain (rest looked up from reference TRBV9 and TRBJ2-4): DSGVTQTPKHLITATGQRVTLRCSPRSGDLSVYWYQQSLDQGLQFLIQYYNGEERAKGNILERFSAQQFPDLHSELNLSSLELGDSALYFCASSRLEGTGPKNIQYFGAGTRLSVL.

The gene calls are TRBV18 and TRBJ1-3, with D unclear. The V gene's germline CDR1 is KGHSH and CDR2 LQKENI. V lost 1 base, J lost 0 bases, and 13 bases lay in between. The CDR3 is made up of 17 amino acids. The CDR3 coding sequence is TGTGCCAGCTCACCACAGGCGGACTTGAACTCTGGAAACACCATATATTTT. Protein product: CASSPQADLNSGNTIYF.

There are many counts of this clonotype. The chain uses TRBV30 and TRBJ2-3; no firm D call. CDR1 and CDR2 (germline): GTSNPN, SVGIG (reference sequence). CDR3 size: 13 residues. Trimming took 0 bases from V and 6 from J, leaving 10 bases between them. CDR3 protein: CAWSVLGMDTQYF. The CDR3 coding sequence is TGTGCCTGGAGTGTCCTTGGGATGGATACGCAGTATTTT.

This clonotype was counted many times. The CDR3 loop reads CASSLTWREDHNEQFF. For the CDR3, the DNA is TGTGCCAGCAGCTTAACCTGGCGGGAGGACCACAATGAGCAGTTCTTC. The chain combines TRBV7-3 with TRBJ2-1; 8 bases are a match to TRBD2. Losses at the gene ends were 0 bases for V and 5 bases for J; bases not matched to a gene: 6. The CDR3 length is 16 residues. Germline loops: CDR1 SGHTA, CDR2 FQGTGA.

This clonotype was counted many times. The rearrangement joins TRBV4-1 to TRBJ2-3; 12 bases map to TRBD2. J lost 2 bases, V lost 3 bases, and 6 bases had no gene match. Per the germline V gene, CDR1 is MGHRA and CDR2 is YSYEKL. This CDR3 comprises 17 residues. CDR3 amino acids: CASSQPGTSGPTDTQYF. The CDR3 region has the DNA TGCGCCAGCAGCCAGCCAGGGACTAGCGGGCCCACAGATACGCAGTATTTT.

This clonotype has a count of ten or more. The junction departs from germline at one end; a sequencing error may be responsible. V usage is TRBV11-3 and J usage is TRBJ2-2, with D unclear. This CDR3 comprises 13 residues. CDR1 is SGHNT and CDR2 is YENEEA in the germline V gene. The CDR3 region has the DNA TGTGCCAGCAGCTTACATAACAGCGGGGAGCTGTTTTTT. Protein: CASSLHNSGELFF.

There are many counts of this clonotype. The rearrangement links TRBV7-2 to TRBJ2-7; D might be TRBD1 (5 bases). The CDR3 has 13 amino acids. Germline CDR1 reads SGHTA; CDR2 reads FQGNSA. The V and J ends lost 6 bases and 0 bases respectively, with 9 bases between them. The CDR3 DNA is TGTGCCAGCAGAAACACAGGCTCCTACGAGCAGTACTTC. Amino acid sequence: CASRNTGSYEQYF.

V gene TRBV5-6 combines with J gene TRBJ2-1; 13 bases fit TRBD2. CDR3 length: 15 amino acids. After removal of 4 bases from V and 8 bases from J, the junction contained 6 bases not matched to a gene. The germline gives CDR1 SGHDT, CDR2 YYEEEE. This CDR3 reads CASSLGLAGVHEQFF. For the CDR3, the DNA is TGTGCCAGCAGCCTCGGACTAGCGGGAGTTCATGAGCAGTTCTTC.

The sample holds many counts of this clonotype. This chain links TRBV7-3 with TRBJ2-3, with 8 bases aligning to TRBD2. The CDR3 loop spans 14 amino acids. Germline-derived CDR1 and CDR2 are SGHTA and FQGTGA. V was clipped by 4 bases and J by 7 bases; unmatched bases: 7. The CDR3 DNA reads TGTGCCAGCAGCTCAATGGCGGGAGGAAATACGCAGTATTTT. This encodes CASSSMAGGNTQYF.

This clonotype has more than one count but fewer than ten. The chain recombines TRBV4-3 with TRBJ1-4; D possibly corresponds to TRBD1 (5 bases). V lost 3 bases and J 1 base, leaving 6 bases between the germline ends. The CDR3 loop spans 14 amino acids. Germline V gene data show CDR1 as LGHNA and CDR2 as YSLEER. CDR3 in amino acids: CASSHQGTNEKLFF. CDR3 DNA: TGCGCCAGCAGCCACCAGGGAACTAATGAAAAACTGTTTTTT.

The V call is TRBV28, the J call TRBJ2-3, with a tentative D call TRBD1 (5 bases). Trimming took 5 bases from V and 3 from J, leaving 9 bases between them. Germline V gene sequence: CDR1 MDHEN, CDR2 SYDVKM. The CDR3 is 13 residues long. CDR3 DNA sequence: TGTGCCAGCAGTCAGACAGCTACAGATACGCAGTATTTT. The encoded protein is CASSQTATDTQYF.

Regarding this clonotype: A much larger clonotype is one base distant, so this may be a read error. This chain links TRBV24-1 with TRBJ1-1; no reliable D call. Trimming cost V 2 bases and J 4 bases, with 4 bases left between them. The CDR3 has 12 amino acids. CDR1 is KGHDR and CDR2 is SFDVKD in the germline V gene. Written as DNA, the CDR3 is TGTGCCACCAGTGATTGCGGCACTGAAGCTTTCTTT. This gives the protein CATSDCGTEAFF.

This clonotype was recorded at least ten times. The chain couples TRBV29-1 to TRBJ2-2; D may match TRBD1 or TRBD2 (7 bases each). The CDR3 spans 16 residues. CDR1 is SQVTM and CDR2 is ANQGSEA in the germline V gene. V lost 7 bases and J 7 bases, leaving 25 bases between the germline ends. The chain's CDR3 is CSATKGEGAPSGELFF. The CDR3 nucleotides read TGCAGCGCCACTAAGGGGGAGGGGGCGCCTAGCGGGGAGCTGTTTTTT.

Ten or more counts support this clonotype. The chain combines TRBV2 with TRBJ2-3, with 8 positions matching TRBD2. The CDR3 spans 16 residues. Germline values: CDR1 SNHLY, CDR2 FYNNEI. The V and J ends lost 0 bases and 2 bases, in that order; junction bases with no gene match: 4. CDR3 DNA sequence: TGTGCCAGCAGTGAAGCTAGCGGGACTAACACAGATACGCAGTATTTT. It yields the protein CASSEASGTNTDTQYF. The full variable domain, completed using reference TRBV2 and TRBJ2-3, is EPEVTQTPSHQVTQMGQEVILRCVPISNHLYFYWYRQILGQKVEFLVSFYNNEISEKSEIFDDQFSVERPDGSNFTLKIRSTKLEDSAMYFCASSEASGTNTDTQYFGPGTRLTVL.

This clonotype was observed a handful of times. V and J are TRBV20-1 and TRBJ1-5; no firm D call. CDR1 is DFQATT, CDR2 SNEGSKA, per germline (reference sequence). This CDR3 contains 14 residues. Trimming cost V 6 bases and J 0 bases, with 12 bases left between them. The CDR3 sequence: CSAMPRSSNQPQHF. The CDR3 nucleotides are TGCAGTGCCATGCCGAGGTCTAGCAATCAGCCCCAGCATTTT.

The table lists this clonotype with many counts. The chain links TRBV11-2 to TRBJ2-7; 14 positions agree with TRBD2. This CDR3 is built from 15 residues. Germline lookup yields CDR1 SGHAT and CDR2 FQNNGV. Trimming removed 4 bases from V and 6 bases from J; junction bases left unmatched: 5. The CDR3 DNA sequence: TGTGCCAGCAGCTCGGGACTAGCGGGAGCTACCGAGCAGTACTTC. Its protein is CASSSGLAGATEQYF. The whole variable domain, filled in from reference TRBV11-2 and TRBJ2-7, reads EAGVAQSPRYKIIEKRQSVAFWCNPISGHATLYWYQQILGQGPKLLIQFQNNGVVDDSQLPKDRFSAERLKGVDSTLKIQPAKLEDSAVYLCASSSGLAGATEQYFGPGTRLTVT.

The table lists this clonotype with many counts. The chain uses TRBV13 and TRBJ2-7; 11 positions agree with TRBD1. After removal of 5 bases from V and 5 bases from J, the junction contained 11 bases not matched to a gene. The CDR3 has 16 amino acids. CDR1 is PRHDT, CDR2 FYEKMQ, per germline (reference sequence). The CDR3 reads CASSEKAPGQGDEQYF. In nucleotides, the CDR3 is TGTGCCAGCAGCGAAAAAGCCCCGGGACAGGGGGACGAGCAGTACTTC.

This clonotype has at least ten counts. The chain joins TRBV20-1 to TRBJ1-5; D possibly corresponds to TRBD1 (6 bases). V gave up 3 bases and J gave up 2 bases, with 14 bases separating them. Looked up from germline, CDR1 is DFQATT and CDR2 is SNEGSKA (reference sequence). The CDR3 is made up of 15 amino acids. The CDR3 DNA is TGCAGTGCTAGGACAGGTTACGGTGGCAATCAGCCCCAGCATTTT. Amino acid sequence: CSARTGYGGNQPQHF.

At least ten counts were recorded for this clonotype. The V and J genes are TRBV20-1 and TRBJ2-7; 9 bases line up with TRBD1. This CDR3 region has 14 residues. J lost 5 bases, V lost 1 base, and 6 bases had no gene match. The V gene's germline CDR1 is DFQATT and CDR2 SNEGSKA (reference sequence). CDR3 DNA sequence: TGCAGTGCTAGAGCCGCGACAGGGGGAGACGAGCAGTACTTC. It specifies CSARAATGGDEQYF.

This clonotype has at least ten counts. The CDR3 protein is CSGVQGAVFF. CDR3 nucleotides: TGCAGCGGTGTACAGGGAGCGGTGTTCTTC. The chain has TRBV29-1 and TRBJ2-1, with D perhaps TRBD1 (6 bases). This CDR3 is built from 10 residues. The V end lost 7 bases, the J end lost 15 bases, and 16 bases lay between the germline ends. Germline V gives CDR1 SQVTM, CDR2 ANQGSEA.

This clonotype is medium-sized. J is TRBJ1-5 and V is TRBV7-2; 7 nucleotides align to TRBD1. Germline V gene lookup returns CDR1 SGHTA and CDR2 FQGNSA. The CDR3 has 17 amino acids. Losses at the gene ends were 3 bases for V and 3 bases for J; bases not matched to a gene: 11. The CDR3 protein is CASSFFPSGTVNQPQHF. In nucleotides, the CDR3 is TGTGCCAGCAGCTTCTTCCCATCCGGGACAGTCAATCAGCCCCAGCATTTT.

This clonotype was observed at least ten times. The CDR3 protein is CATSGPGGTRDTQYF. The DNA of the CDR3 is TGTGCCACCTCCGGACCCGGGGGAACGAGAGATACGCAGTATTTT. The chain has TRBV24-1 and TRBJ2-3; D is possibly TRBD2 (6 bases). V was trimmed by 9 bases and J by 5 bases, leaving 20 bases between them. The CDR3 is made up of 15 amino acids. Germline V gene data show CDR1 as KGHDR and CDR2 as SFDVKD.

This clonotype was seen ten or more times. V gene TRBV3-1 combines with J gene TRBJ1-1, with D possibly being TRBD1 (6 bases). Germline V lookup: CDR1 LGHDT, CDR2 YNNKEL (reference sequence). The CDR3 spans 13 residues. The ends were cut back, 6 bases at V and 6 bases at J, with 14 bases in the middle. The CDR3, as DNA: TGTGCCAGCAGTGAGACAGGAAGGTCTGAAGCTTTCTTT. This gives the protein CASSETGRSEAFF.

The rearrangement joins TRBV14 to TRBJ2-5; either TRBD1 or TRBD2 may fit D (5 bases each). Looked up from germline, CDR1 is SGHDN and CDR2 is FVKESK. CDR3 length equals 14 residues. V was clipped by 3 bases and J by 6 bases, with 14 bases between them. The CDR3 sequence: CASSHPGTLQTQYF. The DNA for the CDR3 is TGTGCCAGCAGCCACCCTGGGACCTTACAGACCCAGTACTTC.

This clonotype was counted ten times or more. The chain recombines TRBV27 with TRBJ2-1; 9 bases match TRBD2. V was clipped by 2 bases and J by 10 bases; unmatched bases: 9. The CDR3 has 15 amino acids. Germline loops: CDR1 MNHEY, CDR2 SMNVEV (reference sequence). DNA of the CDR3: TGTGCCAGCAGTTTAATCTTAGCGGGGGCGGGGGAGCAGTTCTTC. Amino acids: CASSLILAGAGEQFF.

This clonotype occurred many times. The chain uses TRBV7-2 and TRBJ2-5, with D tentatively TRBD1 (6 bases). The CDR3 is made up of 17 amino acids. V lost 2 bases to trimming and J lost 4 bases, with 20 bases between them. Germline CDR1 reads SGHTA; CDR2 reads FQGNSA. The CDR3 reads CASSLNPPGAGGETQYF. The CDR3, as DNA: TGTGCCAGCAGCTTAAACCCCCCAGGGGCGGGCGGAGAGACCCAGTACTTC.

This clonotype was counted ten times or more. The chain has TRBV7-9 and TRBJ2-1, with TRBD1 matching 9 bases. The CDR3 runs to 14 residues. Per the germline V gene, CDR1 is SEHNR and CDR2 is FQNEAQ (reference sequence). The V gene end was trimmed by 3 bases and the J gene end by 8 bases; junction bases not matched to a gene: 5. CDR3 bases: TGTGCCAGCAGCTTGGGGACAGGGCGCGATGAGCAGTTCTTC. The encoded protein is CASSLGTGRDEQFF.

This clonotype appeared many times. The chain couples TRBV4-3 to TRBJ1-1, with a weak D call TRBD1 (5 bases). Germline V CDR1 and CDR2: LGHNA, YSLEER. V lost 3 bases to trimming and J lost 1 base, with 15 bases between them. This CDR3 spans 16 amino acids. CDR3 in amino acids: CASSHPITGSNTEAFF. CDR3 nucleotides: TGCGCCAGCAGCCACCCTATTACAGGTTCGAACACTGAAGCTTTCTTT.

This clonotype was seen many times. The rearrangement links TRBV20-1 to TRBJ2-1; D ambiguous. This CDR3 region has 15 residues. The germline V gene encodes CDR1 DFQATT and CDR2 SNEGSKA (reference sequence). V lost 4 bases and J lost 6, with 19 bases in between. The CDR3 sequence: CSATKPGSASNEQFF. CDR3 nucleotides: TGCAGTGCTACCAAGCCGGGTAGTGCATCCAATGAGCAGTTCTTC.

This clonotype was seen repeatedly, ten times or more. This chain uses TRBV27 with TRBJ2-7, with D possibly being TRBD1 or TRBD2 (5 bases each). From germline, CDR1 is MNHEY and CDR2 SMNVEV (reference sequence). Trimming took off 10 bases at V and 7 bases at J, with 20 bases between the two ends. This CDR3 comprises 13 residues. The CDR3 DNA reads as TGTGCCACCCGGGGTATGGCAGAGGGGGAGCAGTACTTC. Residues: CATRGMAEGEQYF.